Listed below are T cell receptor beta chains from one sample, sequenced in a study of graft-versus-host responses after intestinal transplantation. For these TCRs, the target antigens are not known. The data were produced by immunoSEQ multiplex PCR, yet TCRdb's version contains in-frame clones alone and is incomplete. The data hold 90,000 to 120,000 clones, with roughly 89% observed a single time. The input for sequencing was unstimulated CD4+ T cells sorted from spleen or lymph node cells, taken before transplant. The source is a human donor who was the organ donor for an intestinal transplant. Both conserved end residues are part of each CDR3. A D gene is named only where the DNA matches it firmly. For some rows the clone size is stated as once, few or many, or as a class when expanded; others skip it.

d_call: NA
clone_size: NA
j_call: TRBJ2-1
v_call: TRBV5-5
cdr3_aa: CASSLDGDNEQFF
cdr3_nt: TGTGCCAGCAGCTTGGACGGAGACAATGAGCAGTTCTTC

d_call: TRBD2
clone_size: NA
j_call: TRBJ2-7
v_call: TRBV7-9
cdr3_aa: CASSTPGSGEHF
cdr3_nt: TGTGCCAGCAGCACCCCAGGGAGCGGGGAGCACTTC

d_call: TRBD1
clone_size: few
j_call: TRBJ1-4
v_call: TRBV7-2
cdr3_aa: CASSRTGGYEKLFF
cdr3_nt: TGTGCCAGCAGTCGTACAGGGGGCTATGAAAAACTGTTTTTT

d_call: NA
clone_size: NA
j_call: TRBJ1-6
v_call: TRBV5-6
cdr3_aa: CASKTSDTYNSPLHF
cdr3_nt: TGTGCCAGCAAGACTTCGGACACCTATAATTCACCCCTCCACTTT

d_call: TRBD1
clone_size: NA
j_call: TRBJ1-6
v_call: TRBV2
cdr3_aa: CASRDRGVSPLHF
cdr3_nt: TGTGCCAGCAGGGACAGGGGGGTTTCACCCCTCCACTTT

d_call: NA
clone_size: NA
j_call: TRBJ1-1
v_call: TRBV5-8
cdr3_aa: CASSQTPGAAEAFF
cdr3_nt: TGTGCCAGCAGCCAAACCCCTGGGGCCGCTGAAGCTTTCTTT

d_call: NA
clone_size: once
j_call: TRBJ2-7
v_call: TRBV18
cdr3_aa: CASSPRLYEQYF
cdr3_nt: TGTGCCAGCTCACCCCGGCTCTACGAGCAGTACTTC

d_call: NA
clone_size: NA
j_call: TRBJ1-5
v_call: TRBV19
cdr3_aa: CASSIRGINQPQHF
cdr3_nt: TGTGCCAGTAGTATACGGGGAATTAATCAGCCCCAGCATTTT

d_call: TRBD1
clone_size: few
j_call: TRBJ2-2
v_call: TRBV19
cdr3_aa: CASSIGGGQVNTGELFF
cdr3_nt: TGTGCCAGTAGTATAGGGGGCGGACAGGTGAACACCGGGGAGCTGTTTTTT

d_call: TRBD2
clone_size: NA
j_call: TRBJ2-1
v_call: TRBV5-4
cdr3_aa: CASKGLAGTTNYNEQFF
cdr3_nt: TGTGCCAGCAAGGGACTAGCGGGGACAACAAACTACAATGAGCAGTTCTTC

d_call: NA
clone_size: NA
j_call: TRBJ1-1
v_call: TRBV6-7
cdr3_aa: CASPHSGGANDTEAFF
cdr3_nt: TGTGCCAGCCCTCATTCCGGGGGTGCGAACGACACTGAAGCTTTCTTT

d_call: NA
clone_size: NA
j_call: TRBJ1-1
v_call: TRBV6-6
cdr3_aa: CASSYDEKMNTEAFF
cdr3_nt: TGTGCCAGCAGTTATGATGAGAAAATGAACACTGAAGCTTTCTTT

d_call: NA
clone_size: NA
j_call: TRBJ1-2
v_call: TRBV18
cdr3_aa: CASSPGGPRANYGYTF
cdr3_nt: TGTGCCAGCTCACCCGGGGGGCCCAGAGCTAACTATGGCTACACCTTC

d_call: NA
clone_size: NA
j_call: TRBJ2-1
v_call: TRBV29-1
cdr3_aa: CSVEVGAVDEQFF
cdr3_nt: TGCAGCGTTGAGGTGGGGGCGGTAGATGAGCAGTTCTTC

d_call: NA
clone_size: once
j_call: TRBJ2-7
v_call: TRBV6-4
cdr3_aa: CASSGSPPAAYEQYF
cdr3_nt: TGTGCCAGCAGTGGCTCCCCGCCAGCCGCCTACGAGCAGTACTTC

d_call: TRBD2
clone_size: NA
j_call: TRBJ2-7
v_call: TRBV7-6
cdr3_aa: CASSLASGVARSYEQYF
cdr3_nt: TGTGCCAGCAGCTTAGCCAGCGGGGTGGCCCGCTCCTACGAGCAGTACTTC

d_call: NA
clone_size: once
j_call: TRBJ2-1
v_call: TRBV11-3
cdr3_aa: CASSPIQWNEQFF
cdr3_nt: TGTGCCAGCAGCCCGATCCAGTGGAATGAGCAGTTCTTC

d_call: TRBD1
clone_size: few
j_call: TRBJ1-4
v_call: TRBV11-2
cdr3_aa: CASSSRQGEKLFF
cdr3_nt: TGTGCCAGCAGCTCTCGACAGGGAGAAAAACTGTTTTTT

d_call: NA
clone_size: NA
j_call: TRBJ2-7
v_call: TRBV7-2
cdr3_aa: CASSLAPQGRYEQYF
cdr3_nt: TGTGCCAGCAGCTTAGCCCCCCAGGGTCGCTACGAGCAGTACTTC

d_call: NA
clone_size: NA
j_call: TRBJ1-6
v_call: TRBV5-4
cdr3_aa: CASSLETTAWGNSPLHF
cdr3_nt: TGTGCCAGCAGCTTGGAGACAACAGCCTGGGGTAATTCACCCCTCCACTTT

d_call: TRBD1
clone_size: NA
j_call: TRBJ1-2
v_call: TRBV6-5
cdr3_aa: CAISDRGLSSGYTF
cdr3_nt: TGTGCCATCAGTGACAGGGGGCTATCCTCTGGCTACACCTTC

d_call: NA
clone_size: NA
j_call: TRBJ2-5
v_call: TRBV6-1
cdr3_aa: CASTKGGPGTQYF
cdr3_nt: TGTGCCAGCACCAAAGGAGGGCCCGGGACCCAGTACTTC